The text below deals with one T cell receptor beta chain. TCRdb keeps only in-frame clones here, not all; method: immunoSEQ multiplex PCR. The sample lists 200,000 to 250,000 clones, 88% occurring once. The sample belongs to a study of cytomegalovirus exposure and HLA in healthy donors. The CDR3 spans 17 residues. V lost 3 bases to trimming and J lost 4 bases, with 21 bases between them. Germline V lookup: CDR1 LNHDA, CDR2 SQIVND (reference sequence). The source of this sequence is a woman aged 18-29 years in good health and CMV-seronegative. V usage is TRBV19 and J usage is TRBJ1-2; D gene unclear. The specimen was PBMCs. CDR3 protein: CASSIYSAGDFTYGYTF. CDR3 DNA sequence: TGTGCCAGTAGTATTTATTCTGCGGGAGATTTCACCTATGGCTACACCTTC.